The 26 T cell receptor beta chains below come from one sample, sequenced in a study of regulatory T cells in long-lasting Graves disease. TCR beta libraries were built with iRepertoire HTBI primers and Arm-PCR of CDR3 regions. MiXCR, applied by TCRdb to the multiplex PCR reads, yields one record per CDR3 protein. Altogether roughly 300,000 distinct CDR3 sequences are present, 20% to 25% being singletons, with the ten largest covering around three fifths. Noted time point: persistent/refractory GD, antithyroid drugs over 5 years with positive TRAb. Extracted PBMC RNA gave rise to the TCR library. The input for sequencing was peripheral blood mononuclear cells (PBMCs), taken when the disease was refractory, from a patient treated with antithyroid drugs. The receptor source for this set is a female donor with Graves disease.

This clonotype has at least ten counts. The chain has TRBV12-3 or TRBV12-4 and TRBJ1-6; 9 bases map to TRBD1. The CDR3 consists of 15 residues. With 4 bases clipped from V and 8 bases from J, the junction kept 6 bases outside the gene matches. The CDR3 nucleotides read TGTGCCAGCAGTTCGACAGGGGGAGCCCATTCACCCCTCCACTTT. Protein product: CASSSTGGAHSPLHF.

This clonotype was seen repeatedly, ten times or more. CDR3 in amino acids: CASRFKVREQYF. DNA of the CDR3: TGTGCCAGCAGGTTCAAAGTACGGGAGCAGTACTTC. The V gene is TRBV27, the J gene TRBJ2-7; D call uncertain. Trimming removed 6 bases at V and 7 bases at J, with 13 bases between. There are 12 residues in the CDR3. The germline V gene has CDR1 MNHEY and CDR2 SMNVEV (reference sequence).

The chain uses TRBV4-3 and TRBJ1-6, with D unresolved. Germline V gene data show CDR1 as LGHNA and CDR2 as YSLEER. The V end lost 2 bases, the J end lost 8 bases, and 13 bases lay between the germline ends. This CDR3 comprises 15 residues. CDR3 nucleotide sequence: TGCGCCAGCAGCCAAAATCTGGGAACGGATTCACCCCTCCACTTT. Its translation: CASSQNLGTDSPLHF.

Remarks on this clonotype: Being one base from a much bigger clone, this may be a read error. The chain combines TRBV7-8 with TRBJ1-2; TRBD1 is a possible D gene (6 bases). The germline V gene has CDR1 SGHVS and CDR2 FQNEAQ. V lost 5 bases and J 6 bases, leaving 19 bases between the germline ends. The CDR3 runs 15 residues. CDR3 residues: CASSVSGAGDNGYTF. In DNA, the CDR3 is TGTGCCAGCAGCGTGTCCGGGGCAGGGGATAATGGCTACACCTTC.

In this sample, this clonotype turned up a few times. This chain uses TRBV27 with TRBJ2-1; D gene uncertain. Looked up from germline, CDR1 is MNHEY and CDR2 is SMNVEV (reference sequence). Deletions cut 2 bases from V and 6 bases from J, with 11 bases between. The CDR3 contains 14 residues. The CDR3 spells CASSLMVESNEQFF. The CDR3 nucleotides read TGTGCCAGCAGTTTAATGGTCGAATCCAATGAGCAGTTCTTC.

Ten or more counts support this clonotype. The genes are TRBV28 and TRBJ1-2; no definite D call. Trimming took off 8 bases at V and 5 bases at J, with 3 bases between the two ends. The CDR3 runs to 9 residues. Germline values: CDR1 MDHEN, CDR2 SYDVKM. The CDR3: CASGYGYTF. The CDR3 DNA follows: TGTGCCAGCGGTTATGGCTACACCTTC.

Many counts were recorded for this clonotype. This chain uses TRBV6-1 with TRBJ1-5; 11 bases are a match to TRBD1. J gave up 7 bases and V 10 bases, and 9 bases lay outside the gene matches. This CDR3 contains 14 residues. CDR1 and CDR2 (germline): MNHNS, SASEGT. The CDR3 DNA follows: TGTGCCACAAGCCCGGGACAGGGGGAACAGCCCCAGCATTTT. It translates to CATSPGQGEQPQHF.

This clonotype has at least ten counts. The chain links TRBV27 to TRBJ1-2; D unresolved. In germline, CDR1 is MNHEY, CDR2 SMNVEV (reference sequence). The V and J ends lost 6 bases and 5 bases respectively, with 7 bases between them. The CDR3 loop spans 11 amino acids. The CDR3 DNA is TGTGCCAGCAGAGGTCGATATGGCTACACCTTC. This codes for CASRGRYGYTF.

The chain joins TRBV28 to TRBJ2-5; 11 positions agree with TRBD1. V dropped 6 bases and J dropped 0; count of bases not matched to a gene: 9. CDR1 is MDHEN, CDR2 SYDVKM, per germline. CDR3 size: 17 residues. CDR3 DNA: TGTGCCAGCAGCATCGGACAGGGGGCACCCTACCAAGAGACCCAGTACTTC. Amino acids: CASSIGQGAPYQETQYF. Using reference TRBV28 and TRBJ2-5 for the parts outside the CDR3, the full variable domain is DVKVTQSSRYLVKRTGEKVFLECVQDMDHENMFWYRQDPGLGLRLIYFSYDVKMKEKGDIPEGYSVSREKKERFSLILESASTNQTSMYLCASSIGQGAPYQETQYFGPGTRLLVL.

In its sample, this clonotype was seen a few times. CDR3 in amino acids: CAGAGLTNTGELFF. In DNA, the CDR3 is TGTGCCGGCGCCGGCCTGACGAACACCGGGGAGCTGTTTTTT. The V call is TRBV18, the J call TRBJ2-2; no clear D gene. From germline, CDR1 is KGHSH and CDR2 LQKENI. The CDR3 is made up of 14 amino acids. V was clipped by 11 bases and J by 0 bases, with 13 bases between them.

At least ten counts were recorded for this clonotype. The V gene is TRBV29-1, the J gene TRBJ2-5; perhaps TRBD2 as D (6 bases). The CDR3 runs 14 residues. The germline V gene encodes CDR1 SQVTM and CDR2 ANQGSEA. Trimming removed 8 bases at V and 5 bases at J, with 21 bases between. The CDR3 bases are TGCAGCACGAACGGAGGGGAATTGGGGGAGACCCAGTACTTC. Amino acid sequence: CSTNGGELGETQYF.

CDR3 coding DNA: TGTGCCAGCAGTCCCACACGGCCTGCCAAAAACATTCAGTACTTC. It translates to CASSPTRPAKNIQYF. The chain joins TRBV12-3 or TRBV12-4 to TRBJ2-4; D gene uncertain. This CDR3 comprises 15 residues. Trimming stripped 5 bases from V and 1 base from J, with 12 bases between.

In this sample, this clonotype turned up a few times. This chain joins TRBV7-9 and TRBJ2-1; TRBD1 or TRBD2 may be the D gene (7 bases each). The CDR3 length is 13 residues. Germline CDR1 reads SEHNR; CDR2 reads FQNEAQ (reference sequence). V was pared by 5 bases and J by 8 bases, with 13 bases between. This CDR3 is CASSPQGGHEQFF. DNA for the CDR3: TGTGCCAGCAGCCCGCAGGGGGGGCATGAGCAGTTCTTC.

The chain carries TRBV28 and TRBJ2-7; 9 bases line up with TRBD2. Unmatched junction bases numbered 11, after V lost 10 bases and J lost 4 bases. The CDR3 totals 14 residues. CDR1 is MDHEN, CDR2 SYDVKM, per germline. The CDR3 is CATLGSREGYEQYF. In DNA form, the CDR3 reads TGTGCCACCTTGGGCTCGCGGGAGGGGTACGAGCAGTACTTC. Full variable domain (remainder filled in from reference TRBV28 and TRBJ2-7): DVKVTQSSRYLVKRTGEKVFLECVQDMDHENMFWYRQDPGLGLRLIYFSYDVKMKEKGDIPEGYSVSREKKERFSLILESASTNQTSMYLCATLGSREGYEQYFGPGTRLTVT.

The chain couples TRBV18 to TRBJ2-7, with D tentatively TRBD1 (6 bases). Germline values: CDR1 KGHSH, CDR2 LQKENI. V was pared by 3 bases and J by 2 bases, with 26 bases between. This CDR3 comprises 19 residues. CDR3 in DNA: TGTGCCAGCTCACCCGGGACAAACATGGGGGCGCTTTATACCTACGAGCAGTACTTC. Its protein product is CASSPGTNMGALYTYEQYF.

This rearrangement joins TRBV9 to TRBJ2-7; the D gene is possibly TRBD2 (6 bases). In germline, CDR1 is SGDLS, CDR2 YYNGEE. The CDR3 is made up of 12 amino acids. V was clipped by 1 base and J by 6 bases, with 8 bases between them. As DNA, the CDR3 is TGTGCCAGCAGCGTACAGGAGGGCGAGCAGTACTTC. Its protein product is CASSVQEGEQYF.

This clonotype was counted between two and nine times. V and J are TRBV27 and TRBJ2-7; TRBD2 aligns across 10 bases. CDR3 length: 15 residues. Trimming at V came to 3 bases and at J to 6 bases, leaving 8 bases not matched to a gene. Germline assignment: CDR1 MNHEY and CDR2 SMNVEV (reference sequence). CDR3: CASSFSSSGRGEQYF. CDR3 sequence (DNA): TGTGCCAGCAGTTTTTCTTCTAGCGGGAGAGGCGAGCAGTACTTC.

Concerning this clonotype itself: One end of the junction fails to match germline, which may point to a read error. The chain links TRBV19 to TRBJ1-5; D is unresolved. This CDR3 region has 15 residues. Per germline, CDR1 LNHDA and CDR2 SQIVND (reference sequence). The DNA for the CDR3 is TGTGCCGGTAGCACACAAGGCACCGCTTATCAGCCCCAGCATTTT. This gives the protein CAGSTQGTAYQPQHF.

This clonotype was seen a single time. The chain links TRBV27 to TRBJ2-1; D not resolved. Germline V gene sequence: CDR1 MNHEY, CDR2 SMNVEV (reference sequence). The CDR3 covers 16 residues. The germline V and J ends were trimmed by 3 bases and 0 bases, with 12 bases remaining between them. DNA for the CDR3: TGTGCCAGCAGTTTCAATATTGACGACTCCTACAATGAGCAGTTCTTC. Protein: CASSFNIDDSYNEQFF.

This clonotype appeared a few times. The chain couples TRBV5-5 to TRBJ2-7; TRBD2 is a possible D gene (6 bases). CDR1 is SGHKS and CDR2 is YYEKEE in the germline V gene (reference sequence). The CDR3 is 17 amino acids. Trimming shortened V by 3 bases and J by 2 bases, and 21 bases separated the two germline ends. CDR3 amino acids: CASSSGPDGGIAYEQYF. As DNA, the CDR3 is TGTGCCAGCAGCTCGGGGCCCGACGGCGGGATCGCCTACGAGCAGTACTTC.

This rearrangement joins TRBV19 to TRBJ2-2, with a tentative D call TRBD1 (6 bases). The CDR3 runs to 17 residues. Looked up from germline, CDR1 is LNHDA and CDR2 is SQIVND (reference sequence). V was pared by 6 bases and J by 3 bases, with 20 bases between. CDR3: CASRKQGNVGDTGELFF. The CDR3 nucleotides read TGTGCCAGTAGAAAACAGGGAAACGTGGGCGACACCGGGGAGCTGTTTTTT.

This clonotype has just a few counts. The rearrangement uses TRBV29-1 and TRBJ2-7; 8 nucleotides match TRBD2. CDR1 is SQVTM, CDR2 ANQGSEA, per germline. V lost 5 bases to trimming and J lost 0 bases; unmatched junction nucleotides: 3. The CDR3 is 13 residues long. The CDR3 loop is CSVKTSGSYEQYF. The CDR3 DNA is TGCAGCGTTAAAACTAGCGGCTCCTACGAGCAGTACTTC.

This clonotype was seen many times. The chain employs TRBV7-8 and TRBJ2-7; D tentatively fits TRBD1 or TRBD2 (6 bases each). The CDR3 has 15 amino acids. Looked up from germline, CDR1 is SGHVS and CDR2 is FQNEAQ. V was shortened by 1 base and J by 3 bases, with 13 bases between the two germline ends. The CDR3: CASSLGVGGLYEQYF. In nucleotides, the CDR3 is TGTGCCAGCAGCTTAGGGGTAGGGGGGCTCTACGAGCAGTACTTC.

This clonotype was detected only a few times. The chain links TRBV10-3 to TRBJ1-4; no reliable D call. V lost 3 bases, J lost 0 bases, and 11 bases lay in between. This CDR3 contains 16 residues. Germline assignment: CDR1 ENHRY and CDR2 SYGVKD. The chain's CDR3 is CAISEVRPATNEKLFF. CDR3 coding DNA: TGTGCCATCAGTGAAGTCAGGCCCGCAACTAATGAAAAACTGTTTTTT.

This clonotype was counted only a few times. The chain couples TRBV7-2 to TRBJ2-5; maybe TRBD2 (5 bases). The CDR3 length is 14 residues. The V end lost 7 bases, the J end lost 4 bases, and 16 bases lay between the germline ends. Germline V gene data show CDR1 as SGHTA and CDR2 as FQGNSA. Here the CDR3 DNA reads TGTGCCAGCACGCCAGAGCGGAACACAGAGACCCAGTACTTC. Translating gives CASTPERNTETQYF.

This clonotype appeared a few times. The CDR3 DNA reads TGCGCCAGCAGCTTGGAAGGGAGGGCCGATGAGCAGTACTTC. Amino acid sequence: CASSLEGRADEQYF. V gene TRBV5-1 combines with J gene TRBJ2-7; TRBD2 matches 7 bases. Germline-derived CDR1 and CDR2 are SGHRS and YFSETQ. The CDR3 spans 14 residues. V gave up 0 bases and J gave up 7 bases; unmatched junction bases: 7.